A selection of T cell receptor beta chains follows, all from one sample in a study of blood T cell repertoires in COVID-19. The assay was immunoSEQ multiplex PCR, and TCRdb's table has in-frame clones only and misses some. The data hold fewer than 200,000 clones, with around 81% observed a single time. Sequenced: peripheral blood. Receptor source: a woman aged 80 or older with COVID-19, enrolled during active disease. The CDR3 runs from the conserved cysteine through the conserved F or W. Fields, in order: D gene, J gene, V gene, clone size, CDR3 DNA, CDR3 protein. D genes are given only for firm matches. Clone size appears in some rows only: once, few, many, or a class for an expanded clone.

D gene: NA
J gene: TRBJ1-3
V gene: TRBV28
clone size: NA
CDR3 DNA: TGTGCCAGCAGTTCGCCAGGGTACACCATATATTTT
CDR3 protein: CASSSPGYTIYF

D gene: TRBD1
J gene: TRBJ2-3
V gene: TRBV29-1
clone size: NA
CDR3 DNA: TGCAGCGTTGAATTAGGACAGGGTACAGATACGCAGTATTTT
CDR3 protein: CSVELGQGTDTQYF

D gene: TRBD2
J gene: TRBJ2-5
V gene: TRBV5-1
clone size: NA
CDR3 DNA: TGCGCCAGCAGCCGGGGGGACGGGCTTGGCGAGACCCAGTACTTC
CDR3 protein: CASSRGDGLGETQYF

D gene: NA
J gene: TRBJ1-5
V gene: TRBV5-6
clone size: NA
CDR3 DNA: TGTGCCAGCAGCTTCGGGGGAGTCAATCAGCCCCAGCATTTT
CDR3 protein: CASSFGGVNQPQHF

D gene: NA
J gene: TRBJ1-2
V gene: TRBV19
clone size: NA
CDR3 DNA: TGTGCCAGTAGTACCCGATCAGGGGCCAGCGACTATGGCTACACCTTC
CDR3 protein: CASSTRSGASDYGYTF

D gene: NA
J gene: TRBJ2-6
V gene: TRBV5-4
clone size: NA
CDR3 DNA: TGTGCCAGCAGCTTGGCAGGGTCGGGGGCCAACGTCCTGACTTTC
CDR3 protein: CASSLAGSGANVLTF

D gene: TRBD1
J gene: TRBJ1-4
V gene: TRBV27
clone size: few
CDR3 DNA: TGTGCCAGCAGTTTATCGGACGGGACAGGAGGGAGACTGTTTTTT
CDR3 protein: CASSLSDGTGGRLFF

D gene: TRBD1
J gene: TRBJ1-2
V gene: TRBV19
clone size: NA
CDR3 DNA: TGTGCCAGTAGTATAGCGGGGGACAGGGTTTCGGCTGGCTACACCTTC
CDR3 protein: CASSIAGDRVSAGYTF

D gene: TRBD1
J gene: TRBJ1-1
V gene: TRBV28
clone size: NA
CDR3 DNA: TGTGCCAGCAGAACCGGGACAGGGGGCTCTGAAGCTTTCTTT
CDR3 protein: CASRTGTGGSEAFF

D gene: TRBD1
J gene: TRBJ2-6
V gene: TRBV5-6
clone size: NA
CDR3 DNA: TGTGCCAGCGCTACCTTCCTCGGACAGGGTGTAGACGTCCTGACTTTC
CDR3 protein: CASATFLGQGVDVLTF

D gene: NA
J gene: TRBJ2-5
V gene: TRBV12-5
clone size: NA
CDR3 DNA: TGTGCTAGTGGCGTGACAGGACAAGAGACCCAGTACTTC
CDR3 protein: CASGVTGQETQYF

D gene: TRBD2
J gene: TRBJ2-2
V gene: TRBV19
clone size: NA
CDR3 DNA: TGTGCCTCGCGCCGGGAGGGGGTCCCCACCGGGGAGCTGTTTTTT
CDR3 protein: CASRREGVPTGELFF

D gene: TRBD1
J gene: TRBJ1-6
V gene: TRBV5-1
clone size: few
CDR3 DNA: TGCGCCAGCAGCCCTGGGACAGTCAATTCACCCCTCCACTTT
CDR3 protein: CASSPGTVNSPLHF

D gene: NA
J gene: TRBJ2-5
V gene: TRBV5-1
clone size: NA
CDR3 DNA: TGCGCCAGCACCCGGGACTTGGGAAAAGAGACCCAGTACTTC
CDR3 protein: CASTRDLGKETQYF

D gene: NA
J gene: TRBJ2-4
V gene: TRBV11-2
clone size: NA
CDR3 DNA: TGTGCCAGCAGCTCTGAGCTAGTGGTTCAGTACTTC
CDR3 protein: CASSSELVVQYF

D gene: TRBD2
J gene: TRBJ2-7
V gene: TRBV4-1
clone size: few
CDR3 DNA: TGCGCCAGCAGCCAAGGCCTAGCGGGGGCCACCTACGAGCAGTACTTC
CDR3 protein: CASSQGLAGATYEQYF

D gene: NA
J gene: TRBJ1-2
V gene: TRBV29-1
clone size: NA
CDR3 DNA: TGCAGCGTTGGCCAAAGGGGGGGAGGCTACACCTTC
CDR3 protein: CSVGQRGGGYTF

D gene: NA
J gene: TRBJ2-7
V gene: TRBV6-5
clone size: NA
CDR3 DNA: TGTGCCAGCACGACCCGAGGGTCTAGCTCCTACGAGCAGTACTTC
CDR3 protein: CASTTRGSSSYEQYF

D gene: NA
J gene: TRBJ2-1
V gene: TRBV7-3
clone size: NA
CDR3 DNA: TGTGCCAGCAGCTCAAGAGTCTACAATGAGCAGTTCTTC
CDR3 protein: CASSSRVYNEQFF

D gene: TRBD2
J gene: TRBJ2-5
V gene: TRBV6-5
clone size: NA
CDR3 DNA: TGTGCCAGCAGTCCCAGCGGGGGGGGCCGGCAGACCCAGTACTTC
CDR3 protein: CASSPSGGGRQTQYF

D gene: TRBD1
J gene: TRBJ1-5
V gene: TRBV19
clone size: few
CDR3 DNA: TGTGCCAGTAGAGAGACAGGGAAGTATCAGCCCCAGCATTTT
CDR3 protein: CASRETGKYQPQHF

D gene: NA
J gene: TRBJ2-1
V gene: TRBV9
clone size: few
CDR3 DNA: TGTGCCAGCAGCGTAGCGGGGAACTCCTACAATGAGCAGTTCTTC
CDR3 protein: CASSVAGNSYNEQFF

D gene: NA
J gene: TRBJ1-2
V gene: TRBV28
clone size: NA
CDR3 DNA: TGTGCCAGCAGTTCCGGGGGATTAACTTTTGGCTACACCTTC
CDR3 protein: CASSSGGLTFGYTF

D gene: TRBD1
J gene: TRBJ1-1
V gene: TRBV19
clone size: NA
CDR3 DNA: TGTGCCAGTAGTATCGGCCAGGGGGCGGGGGCTTTCTTT
CDR3 protein: CASSIGQGAGAFF

D gene: NA
J gene: TRBJ1-4
V gene: TRBV3-1/TRBV3-2
clone size: once
CDR3 DNA: TGTGCCAGCAGCCAATTCCGGACTTCTGAAAAACTGTTTTTT
CDR3 protein: CASSQFRTSEKLFF

D gene: TRBD1
J gene: TRBJ1-2
V gene: TRBV12-3/TRBV12-4
clone size: NA
CDR3 DNA: TGTGCCAGCAGTCGGGACAGCGTATATGGCTACACCTTC
CDR3 protein: CASSRDSVYGYTF

D gene: NA
J gene: TRBJ2-7
V gene: TRBV21-1
clone size: NA
CDR3 DNA: TGTGCCAGCAGCAAAGGGTACGGGAACTACGAGCAGTACTTC
CDR3 protein: CASSKGYGNYEQYF

D gene: NA
J gene: TRBJ1-5
V gene: TRBV6-1
clone size: once
CDR3 DNA: TGTGCCAGCAGTGATCTGGTCGGGGGGAATCAGCCCCAGCATTTT
CDR3 protein: CASSDLVGGNQPQHF

D gene: NA
J gene: TRBJ1-4
V gene: TRBV14
clone size: NA
CDR3 DNA: TGTGCCAGCAACCCCCGGAGGGGTGTCGTAGATGAAAAACTGTTTTTT
CDR3 protein: CASNPRRGVVDEKLFF

D gene: TRBD2
J gene: TRBJ2-1
V gene: TRBV9
clone size: many
CDR3 DNA: TGTGCCAGCAGCGCCGGGACTAACAACAATGAGCAGTTCTTC
CDR3 protein: CASSAGTNNNEQFF

D gene: NA
J gene: TRBJ2-3
V gene: TRBV12-5
clone size: NA
CDR3 DNA: TGTGCTAGTGGTTTGAACAGGATGACAGATACGCAGTATTTT
CDR3 protein: CASGLNRMTDTQYF

D gene: NA
J gene: TRBJ1-5
V gene: TRBV9
clone size: NA
CDR3 DNA: TGTGCCAGCAGCGTAGAGGTCTCCCCAGGGCCCCAGCATTTT
CDR3 protein: CASSVEVSPGPQHF

D gene: TRBD1
J gene: TRBJ2-5
V gene: TRBV12-3/TRBV12-4
clone size: NA
CDR3 DNA: TGTGCCAGCAGGCCGAGACAGGGGGGGGCCCAGTACTTC
CDR3 protein: CASRPRQGGAQYF

D gene: NA
J gene: TRBJ2-5
V gene: TRBV3-1/TRBV3-2
clone size: NA
CDR3 DNA: TGTGCCAGCAGCCAGCGGGATCCGGCGGCCCAGTACTTC
CDR3 protein: CASSQRDPAAQYF

D gene: NA
J gene: TRBJ1-2
V gene: TRBV6-5
clone size: NA
CDR3 DNA: TGTGCCAGCAGTCGCGGGGGGGCTGGGTATGGCTACACCTTC
CDR3 protein: CASSRGGAGYGYTF

D gene: NA
J gene: TRBJ2-5
V gene: TRBV24-1
clone size: NA
CDR3 DNA: TGTGCCACCGAGCCGGGGAGCGGGACAATGGTGGGGGAGACCCAGTACTTC
CDR3 protein: CATEPGSGTMVGETQYF

D gene: NA
J gene: TRBJ1-2
V gene: TRBV6-5
clone size: NA
CDR3 DNA: TGTGCCAGCAGTTACTCAGGGACTGCCGGGTATGGCTACACCTTC
CDR3 protein: CASSYSGTAGYGYTF

D gene: TRBD2
J gene: TRBJ2-5
V gene: TRBV3-1/TRBV3-2
clone size: NA
CDR3 DNA: TGTGCCAGCAGCCAGATCGATAGCGGGAGGGGGGAGACCCAGTACTTC
CDR3 protein: CASSQIDSGRGETQYF

D gene: NA
J gene: TRBJ1-3
V gene: TRBV2
clone size: NA
CDR3 DNA: TGTGCCAGCAGGAAATTCGACAACTCTGGAAACACCATATATTTT
CDR3 protein: CASRKFDNSGNTIYF

D gene: NA
J gene: TRBJ1-1
V gene: TRBV20-1
clone size: NA
CDR3 DNA: TGCAGTACCAGGAGGGCTTTCTTT
CDR3 protein: CSTRRAFF

D gene: NA
J gene: TRBJ1-2
V gene: TRBV28
clone size: NA
CDR3 DNA: TGTGCCACCGGGGAGAGGGTGGGGTATGGCTACACCTTC
CDR3 protein: CATGERVGYGYTF

D gene: TRBD2
J gene: TRBJ2-7
V gene: TRBV6-5
clone size: NA
CDR3 DNA: TGTGCCGTCCCGGGGGGGGGCGTCTACGAGCAGTACTTC
CDR3 protein: CAVPGGGVYEQYF

D gene: NA
J gene: TRBJ1-4
V gene: TRBV6-5
clone size: once
CDR3 DNA: TGTGCCAGCAAACCCAGGGGCCGCGAAAAACTGTTTTTT
CDR3 protein: CASKPRGREKLFF

D gene: NA
J gene: TRBJ2-2
V gene: TRBV3-1/TRBV3-2
clone size: NA
CDR3 DNA: TGTGCCAGCAGCCAGTTACGGTTGCCCGGGGAGCTGTTTTTT
CDR3 protein: CASSQLRLPGELFF

D gene: TRBD2
J gene: TRBJ2-1
V gene: TRBV18
clone size: NA
CDR3 DNA: TGTGCCAGCTCACCAGCCACTAGCGACAATGAGCAGTTCTTC
CDR3 protein: CASSPATSDNEQFF

D gene: TRBD2
J gene: TRBJ2-5
V gene: TRBV5-1
clone size: NA
CDR3 DNA: TGCGCCAGCAGCCCGGGACTAGCGGGAGGGGAGACCCAGTACTTC
CDR3 protein: CASSPGLAGGETQYF

D gene: NA
J gene: TRBJ1-2
V gene: TRBV9
clone size: once
CDR3 DNA: TGTGCCAGCAGCCCGACCAGGGTCGACTATGGCTACACCTTC
CDR3 protein: CASSPTRVDYGYTF

D gene: NA
J gene: TRBJ1-5
V gene: TRBV5-6
clone size: NA
CDR3 DNA: TGTGCCAGCAGCTTGGACAAAAATCAGCCCCAGCATTTT
CDR3 protein: CASSLDKNQPQHF